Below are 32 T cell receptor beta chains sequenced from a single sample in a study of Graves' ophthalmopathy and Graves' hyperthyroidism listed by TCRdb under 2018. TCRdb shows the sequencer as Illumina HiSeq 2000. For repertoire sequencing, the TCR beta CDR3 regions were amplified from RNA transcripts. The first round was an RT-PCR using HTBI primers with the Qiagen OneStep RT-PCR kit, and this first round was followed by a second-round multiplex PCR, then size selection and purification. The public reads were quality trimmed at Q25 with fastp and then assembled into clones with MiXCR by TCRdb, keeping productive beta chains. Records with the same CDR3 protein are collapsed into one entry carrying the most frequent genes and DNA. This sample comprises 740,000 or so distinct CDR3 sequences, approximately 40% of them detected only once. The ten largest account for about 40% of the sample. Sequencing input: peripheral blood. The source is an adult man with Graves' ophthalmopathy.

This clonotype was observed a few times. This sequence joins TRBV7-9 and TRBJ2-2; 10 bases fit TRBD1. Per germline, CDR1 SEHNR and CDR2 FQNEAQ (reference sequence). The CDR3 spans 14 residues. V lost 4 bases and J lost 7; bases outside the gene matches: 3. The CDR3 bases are TGTGCCAGCAGCTCCGGGACAGGGGACGGGGAGCTGTTTTTT. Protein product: CASSSGTGDGELFF.

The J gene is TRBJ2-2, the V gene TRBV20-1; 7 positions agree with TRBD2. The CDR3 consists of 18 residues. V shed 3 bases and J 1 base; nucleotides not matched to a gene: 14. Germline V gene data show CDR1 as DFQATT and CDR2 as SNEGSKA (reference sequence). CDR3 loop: CSARGIREIAGNTGELFF. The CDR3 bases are TGCAGTGCTAGGGGGATTAGGGAGATAGCGGGGAACACCGGGGAGCTGTTTTTT.

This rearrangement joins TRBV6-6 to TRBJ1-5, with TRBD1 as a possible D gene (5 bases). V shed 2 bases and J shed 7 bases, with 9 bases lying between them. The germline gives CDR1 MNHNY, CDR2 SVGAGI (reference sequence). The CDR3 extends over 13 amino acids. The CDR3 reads CASSYLDRQPQHF. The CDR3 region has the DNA TGTGCCAGCAGTTACCTTGACAGACAGCCCCAGCATTTT.

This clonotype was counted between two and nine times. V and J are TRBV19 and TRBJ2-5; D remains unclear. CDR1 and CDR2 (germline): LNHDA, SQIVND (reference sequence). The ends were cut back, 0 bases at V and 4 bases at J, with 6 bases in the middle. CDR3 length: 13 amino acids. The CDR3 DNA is TGTGCCAGTAGTATAGAACGACCAGAGACCCAGTACTTC. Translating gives CASSIERPETQYF.

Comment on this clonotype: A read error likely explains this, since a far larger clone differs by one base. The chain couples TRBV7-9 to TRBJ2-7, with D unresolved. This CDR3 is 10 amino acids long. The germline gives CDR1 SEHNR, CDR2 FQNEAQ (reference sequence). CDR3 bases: TGTGCCAGCAGCTCCTTCGAGCAGTACTTC. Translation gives CASSSFEQYF. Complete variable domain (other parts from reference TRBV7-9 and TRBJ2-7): DTGVSQNPRHKITKRGQNVTFRCDPISEHNRLYWYRQTLGQGPEFLTYFQNEAQLEKSRLLSDRFSAERPKGSFSTLEIQRTEQGDSAMYLCASSSFEQYFGPGTRLTVT.

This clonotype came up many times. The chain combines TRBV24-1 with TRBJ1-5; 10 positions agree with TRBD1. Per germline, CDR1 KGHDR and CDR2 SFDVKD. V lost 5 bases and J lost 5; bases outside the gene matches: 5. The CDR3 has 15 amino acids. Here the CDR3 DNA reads TGTGCCACCAGTGGATCGGGGACAGGGGATCAGCCCCAGCATTTT. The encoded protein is CATSGSGTGDQPQHF.

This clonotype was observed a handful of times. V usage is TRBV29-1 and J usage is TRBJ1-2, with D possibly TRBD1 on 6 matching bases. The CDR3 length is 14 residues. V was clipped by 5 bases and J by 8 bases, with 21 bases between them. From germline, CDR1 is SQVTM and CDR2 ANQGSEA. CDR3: CSVTGPGILGGYTF. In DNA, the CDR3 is TGCAGCGTTACAGGGCCGGGGATCTTAGGGGGCTACACCTTC.

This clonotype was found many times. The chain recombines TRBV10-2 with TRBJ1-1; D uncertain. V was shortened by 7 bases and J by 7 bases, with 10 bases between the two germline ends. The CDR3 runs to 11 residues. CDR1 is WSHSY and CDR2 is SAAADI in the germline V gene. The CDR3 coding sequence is TGCGCCAGCATGCAGGCCCGTGAAGCTTTCTTT. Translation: CASMQAREAFF.

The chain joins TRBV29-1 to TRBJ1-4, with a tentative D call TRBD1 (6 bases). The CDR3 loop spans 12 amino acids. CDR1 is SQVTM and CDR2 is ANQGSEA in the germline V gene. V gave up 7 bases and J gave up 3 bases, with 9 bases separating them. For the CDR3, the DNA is TGCAGCGGGGGGGCAGCTAATGAAAAACTGTTTTTT. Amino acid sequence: CSGGAANEKLFF.

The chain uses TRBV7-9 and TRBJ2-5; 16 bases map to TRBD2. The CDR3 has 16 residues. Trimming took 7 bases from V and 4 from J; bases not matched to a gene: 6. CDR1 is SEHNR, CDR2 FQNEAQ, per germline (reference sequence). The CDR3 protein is CASNRGTSGRVETQYF. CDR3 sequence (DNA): TGTGCCAGCAACCGCGGGACTAGCGGGAGGGTAGAGACCCAGTACTTC.

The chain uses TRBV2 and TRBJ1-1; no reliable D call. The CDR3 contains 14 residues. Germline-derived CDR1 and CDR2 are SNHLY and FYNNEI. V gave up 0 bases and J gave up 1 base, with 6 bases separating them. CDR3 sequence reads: CASSEAGENTEAFF. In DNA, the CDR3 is TGTGCCAGCAGTGAAGCTGGGGAGAACACTGAAGCTTTCTTT.

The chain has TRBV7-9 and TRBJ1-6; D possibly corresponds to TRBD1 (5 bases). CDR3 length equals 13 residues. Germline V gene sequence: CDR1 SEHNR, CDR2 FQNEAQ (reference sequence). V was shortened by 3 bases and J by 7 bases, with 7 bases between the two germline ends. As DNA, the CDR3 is TGTGCCAGCAGCTTTGGGGACAATTCACCCCTCCACTTT. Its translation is CASSFGDNSPLHF.

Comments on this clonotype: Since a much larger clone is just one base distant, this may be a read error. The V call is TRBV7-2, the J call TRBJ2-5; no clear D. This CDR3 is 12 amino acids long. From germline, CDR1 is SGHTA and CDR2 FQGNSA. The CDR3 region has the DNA TGTGCCAGCAGCTTAGGTTACGGTACCCAGCACTTC. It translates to CASSLGYGTQHF.

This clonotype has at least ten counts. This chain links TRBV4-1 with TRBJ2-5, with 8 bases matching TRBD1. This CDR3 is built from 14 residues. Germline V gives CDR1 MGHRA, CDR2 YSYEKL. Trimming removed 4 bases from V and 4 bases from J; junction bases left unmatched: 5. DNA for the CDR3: TGCGCCAGCAGCCCCTACGGACAGGGAGAGACCCAGTACTTC. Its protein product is CASSPYGQGETQYF.

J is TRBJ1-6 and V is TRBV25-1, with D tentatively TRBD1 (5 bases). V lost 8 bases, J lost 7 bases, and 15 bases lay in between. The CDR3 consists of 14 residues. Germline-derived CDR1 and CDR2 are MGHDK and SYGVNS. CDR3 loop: CASSYGTWNSPLHF. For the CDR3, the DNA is TGTGCCAGCTCATATGGGACGTGGAATTCACCCCTCCACTTT.

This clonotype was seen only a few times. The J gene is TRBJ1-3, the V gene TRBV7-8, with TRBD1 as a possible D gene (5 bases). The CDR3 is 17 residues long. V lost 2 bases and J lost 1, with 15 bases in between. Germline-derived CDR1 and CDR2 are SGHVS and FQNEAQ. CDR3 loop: CASSLSPGGRSGNTIYF. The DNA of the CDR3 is TGTGCCAGCAGCTTAAGTCCCGGGGGGAGGTCTGGAAACACCATATATTTT. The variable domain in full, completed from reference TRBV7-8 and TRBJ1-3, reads GAGVSQSPRYKVAKRGQDVALRCDPISGHVSLFWYQQALGQGPEFLTYFQNEAQLDKSGLPSDRFFAERPEGSVSTLKIQRTQQEDSAVYLCASSLSPGGRSGNTIYFGEGSWLTVV.

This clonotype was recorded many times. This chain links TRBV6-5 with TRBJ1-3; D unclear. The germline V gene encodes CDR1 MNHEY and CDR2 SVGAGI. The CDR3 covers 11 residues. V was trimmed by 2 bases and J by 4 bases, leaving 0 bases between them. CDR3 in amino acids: CASSYGNTIYF. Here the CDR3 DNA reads TGTGCCAGCAGTTACGGAAACACCATATATTTT.

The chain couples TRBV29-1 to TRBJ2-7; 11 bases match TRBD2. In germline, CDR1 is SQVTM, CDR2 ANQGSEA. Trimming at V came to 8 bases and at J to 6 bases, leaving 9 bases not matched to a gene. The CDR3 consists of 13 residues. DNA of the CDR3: TGCAGCTTAGGTCTAGCGGGGGGCTTCGAGCAGTACTTC. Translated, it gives CSLGLAGGFEQYF.

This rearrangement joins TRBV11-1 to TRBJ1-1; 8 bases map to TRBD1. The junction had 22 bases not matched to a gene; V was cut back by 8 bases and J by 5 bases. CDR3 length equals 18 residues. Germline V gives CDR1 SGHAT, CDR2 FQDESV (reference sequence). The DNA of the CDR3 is TGTGCCAGCGGCGATAACAGGGGGTTGGGGAGGGTTGGGACTGAAGCTTTCTTT. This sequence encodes CASGDNRGLGRVGTEAFF.

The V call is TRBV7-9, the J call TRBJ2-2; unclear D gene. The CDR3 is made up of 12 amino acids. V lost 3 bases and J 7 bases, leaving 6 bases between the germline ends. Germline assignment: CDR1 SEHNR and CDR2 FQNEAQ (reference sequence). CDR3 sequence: CASSFASGELFF. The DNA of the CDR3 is TGTGCCAGCAGCTTCGCTAGCGGGGAGCTGTTTTTT.

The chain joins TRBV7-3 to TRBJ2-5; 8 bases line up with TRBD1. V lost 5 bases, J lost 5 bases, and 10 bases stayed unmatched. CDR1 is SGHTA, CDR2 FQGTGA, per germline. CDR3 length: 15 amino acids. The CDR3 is CASSPDRGAWETQYF. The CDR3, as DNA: TGTGCCAGCAGCCCAGACAGGGGAGCGTGGGAGACCCAGTACTTC.

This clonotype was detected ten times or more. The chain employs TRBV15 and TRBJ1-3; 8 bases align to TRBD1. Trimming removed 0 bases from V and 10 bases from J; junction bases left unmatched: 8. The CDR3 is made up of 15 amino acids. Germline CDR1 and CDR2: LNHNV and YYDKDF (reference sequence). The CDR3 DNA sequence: TGTGCCACCAGCAGAGATCAAGGACAGGGAACGACCATATATTTT. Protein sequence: CATSRDQGQGTTIYF.

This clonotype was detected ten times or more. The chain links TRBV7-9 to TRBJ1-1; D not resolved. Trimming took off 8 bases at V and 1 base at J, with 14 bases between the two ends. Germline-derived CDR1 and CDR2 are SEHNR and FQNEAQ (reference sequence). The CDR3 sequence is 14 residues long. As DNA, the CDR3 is TGTGCCAGCCGAAATGGGCTTCAGAACACTGAAGCTTTCTTT. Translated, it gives CASRNGLQNTEAFF.

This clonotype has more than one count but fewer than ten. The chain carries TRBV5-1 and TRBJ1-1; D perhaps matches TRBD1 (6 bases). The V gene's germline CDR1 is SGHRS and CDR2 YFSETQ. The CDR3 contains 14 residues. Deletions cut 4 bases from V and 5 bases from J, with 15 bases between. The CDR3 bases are TGCGCCAGCAGCCATTCTCCAGGGGCAACTGAAGCTTTCTTT. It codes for CASSHSPGATEAFF.

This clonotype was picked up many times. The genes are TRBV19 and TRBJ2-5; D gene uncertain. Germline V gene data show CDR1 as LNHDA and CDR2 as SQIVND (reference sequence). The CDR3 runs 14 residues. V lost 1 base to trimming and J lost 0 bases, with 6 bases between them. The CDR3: CASSIGGHQETQYF. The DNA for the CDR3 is TGTGCCAGTAGTATAGGAGGCCACCAAGAGACCCAGTACTTC.

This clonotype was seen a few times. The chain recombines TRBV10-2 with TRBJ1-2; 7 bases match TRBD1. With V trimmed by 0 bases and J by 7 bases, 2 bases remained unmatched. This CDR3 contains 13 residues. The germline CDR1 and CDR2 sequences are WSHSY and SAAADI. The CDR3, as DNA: TGCGCCAGCAGTGAGTCGGCAGGGGGTGGCTACACCTTC. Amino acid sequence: CASSESAGGGYTF.

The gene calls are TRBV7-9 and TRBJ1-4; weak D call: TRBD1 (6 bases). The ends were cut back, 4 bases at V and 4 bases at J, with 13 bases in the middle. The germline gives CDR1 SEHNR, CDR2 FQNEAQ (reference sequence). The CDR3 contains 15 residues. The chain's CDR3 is CASSSDQGLNEKLFF. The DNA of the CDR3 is TGTGCCAGCAGCTCGGATCAGGGGCTTAATGAAAAACTGTTTTTT.

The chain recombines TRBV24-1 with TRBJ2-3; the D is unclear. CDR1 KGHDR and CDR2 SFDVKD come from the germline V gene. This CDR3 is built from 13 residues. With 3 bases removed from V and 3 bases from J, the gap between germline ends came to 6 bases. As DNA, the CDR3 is TGTGCCACCAGTGATCAGACAACAGATACGCAGTATTTT. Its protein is CATSDQTTDTQYF.

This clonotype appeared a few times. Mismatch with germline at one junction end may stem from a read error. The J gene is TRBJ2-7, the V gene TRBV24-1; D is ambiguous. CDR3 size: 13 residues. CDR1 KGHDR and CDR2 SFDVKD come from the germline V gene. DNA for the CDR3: TGTGCCAGCAGTTCATCGGACGGTCTTGAGCAGTACTTC. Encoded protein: CASSSSDGLEQYF.

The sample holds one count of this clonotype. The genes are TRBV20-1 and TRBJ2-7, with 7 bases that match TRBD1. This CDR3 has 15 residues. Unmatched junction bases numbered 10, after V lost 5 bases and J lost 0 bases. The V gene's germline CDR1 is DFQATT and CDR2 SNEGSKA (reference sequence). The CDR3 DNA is TGCAGTGCTCAGGAAGGGGGCCACTACTCCTACGAGCAGTACTTC. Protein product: CSAQEGGHYSYEQYF.

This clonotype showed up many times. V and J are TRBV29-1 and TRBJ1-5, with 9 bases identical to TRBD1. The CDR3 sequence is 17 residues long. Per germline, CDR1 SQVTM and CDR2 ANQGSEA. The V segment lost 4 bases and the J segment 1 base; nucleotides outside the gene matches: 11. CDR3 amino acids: CSVGGNSGTGSNQPQHF. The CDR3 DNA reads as TGCAGCGTTGGGGGAAACTCCGGGACAGGGAGCAATCAGCCCCAGCATTTT.

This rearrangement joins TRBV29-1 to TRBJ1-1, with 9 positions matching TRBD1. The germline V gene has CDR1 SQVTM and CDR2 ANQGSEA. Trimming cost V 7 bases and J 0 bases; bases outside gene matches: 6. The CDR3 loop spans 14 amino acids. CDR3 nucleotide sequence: TGCAGCGCTAACCGGGACAGGGTGAACACTGAAGCTTTCTTT. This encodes CSANRDRVNTEAFF.